This entry describes one TCR beta chain. Authors' methods: Reference gene primers were amplified, and this amplification served to estimate nucleated cell counts. Sequencing used immunoSEQ multiplex PCR; TCRdb keeps in-frame clones, though not all of them. The V and J calls and the clone size are those of that table, but D and trimming were determined from the DNA. The profile shows roughly 78,000 clones, 75% to 90% of them singletons. This sample is part of a study of blood T cell repertoires in COVID-19. Overall study context: Samples came from the United States, Italy and Spain, spanning acute and convalescent COVID-19.

The source is an elderly woman with acute or convalescent COVID-19. Material for sequencing was peripheral blood.

The DNA of the CDR3 is TGTGCCAGCATCGGAGACAGCCACGAGCAGTACTTC. This gives the protein CASIGDSHEQYF. The chain joins TRBV6-5 to TRBJ2-7, with D maybe TRBD1 (5 bases). Per the germline V gene, CDR1 is MNHEY and CDR2 is SVGAGI. The germline V and J ends were trimmed by 7 bases and 5 bases, with 12 bases remaining between them. The CDR3 is 12 amino acids.